These 16 T cell receptor beta chains share one sample of origin, sequenced in a study of Tregs in tolerant kidney transplant recipients. Sequenced by immunoSEQ multiplex PCR; TCRdb stores in-frame clones only, minus some. The sample includes approximately 31,000 clones. The material was CD8+ T cells from blood, obtained before the transplant. Receptors originate from a human donor who received a combined kidney and bone marrow transplant.

In regard to this clone: Coverage ceases 3 residues before the CDR3 finishes, and the germline J gene fills in the end. The rearrangement joins TRBV5-5 to TRBJ1-1; 7 nucleotides align to TRBD1. V lost 4 bases and J lost 1; bases outside the gene matches: 7. CDR1 is SGHKS and CDR2 is YYEKEE in the germline V gene (reference sequence). The CDR3 extends over 15 amino acids. The CDR3 reads CASSLSWTGNTEAFF. Incomplete CDR3 DNA: TGTGCCAGCAGCCTCTCTTGGACAGGGAACACTGAA.

Concerning this clone: The DNA ends 3 residues before the CDR3 does, and the rest of the CDR3 is filled in from the germline J gene. The chain uses TRBV6-1 and TRBJ2-7; D gene unclear. The CDR3 length is 12 residues. The germline CDR1 and CDR2 sequences are MNHNS and SASEGT. V lost 3 bases, J lost 2 bases, and 5 bases lay in between. The CDR3 loop reads CASSDGPYEQYF. Partial CDR3 DNA: TGTGCCAGCAGTGACGGTCCCTACGAG.

About this clone: The read terminates 3 residues before the CDR3 end, so the remaining end is supplied by the germline J gene. V and J are TRBV11-2 and TRBJ2-5, with D perhaps matching TRBD1 (6 bases). Germline assignment: CDR1 SGHAT and CDR2 FQNNGV. CDR3 length: 15 residues. The V and J ends lost 1 base and 4 bases respectively, with 13 bases between them. Incomplete CDR3 DNA: TGTGCCAGCAGCTTAGGTTTGGGACATGGAGAGACC. Translated, it gives CASSLGLGHGET. In full, the CDR3 reads CASSLGLGHGETQYF.

Notes on this clone: The read falls 3 residues short of the CDR3 end, and the missing part is taken from the germline J gene. This sequence joins TRBV6-1 and TRBJ2-2; TRBD2 aligns across 11 bases. CDR1 and CDR2 (germline): MNHNS, SASEGT. V was clipped by 4 bases and J by 7 bases; unmatched bases: 8. The CDR3 is 16 residues long. The CDR3: CASSAGLAGRSGELFF. CDR3 DNA, as far as it was read: TGTGCCAGCAGTGCCGGACTAGCGGGTCGCAGCGGGGAG.

Of note for this clone: The read terminates 3 residues ahead of where the CDR3 ends, so the germline J gene completes it. The chain joins TRBV6-2 or TRBV6-3 to TRBJ1-2; possible D gene TRBD1, 6 bases. In germline, CDR1 is MNHEY, CDR2 SVGEGT. CDR3 length equals 11 residues. CDR3: CASSYGGSYTF. The CDR3 DNA, read in part, is TGTGCCAGCAGTTACGGGGGCAGC.

Remarks on this clone: The CDR3 end falls 3 residues outside the read, so it is completed with the germline J gene. The chain recombines TRBV7-6 with TRBJ2-1, with 16 bases lining up with TRBD2. The CDR3 totals 18 residues. V lost 5 bases to trimming and J lost 1 base; unmatched junction nucleotides: 5. CDR1 and CDR2 (germline): SGHVS, FNYEAQ. The CDR3 bases that were read are TGTGCCAGCAGCCCAGGGACTAGCGGGGGGGCATCCTACAATGAG. It translates to CASSPGTSGGASYNE. The whole CDR3 sequence reads CASSPGTSGGASYNEQFF.

Regarding this clone: The CDR3 extends 3 residues past the end of the read, so its final part is completed from the germline J gene. V gene TRBV7-6 combines with J gene TRBJ1-2; possible D gene TRBD1, 5 bases. The ends were cut back, 5 bases at V and 2 bases at J, with 21 bases in the middle. The CDR3 length is 17 residues. Germline CDR1 and CDR2: SGHVS and FNYEAQ. The sequenced part of the CDR3 DNA is TGTGCCAGCAGCCCCGGCCCGCCAGGGCCAGGGAACTATGGC. It codes for CASSPGPPGPGNYG. The full CDR3 is CASSPGPPGPGNYGYTF.

As regards this clone: The CDR3 end lies 3 residues beyond the end of the read and is filled in from the germline J gene. The rearrangement links TRBV19 to TRBJ2-1, with 7 bases lining up with TRBD2. This CDR3 contains 17 residues. Trimming cost V 3 bases and J 5 bases; bases outside gene matches: 13. The germline V gene has CDR1 LNHDA and CDR2 SQIVND (reference sequence). This CDR3 is CASSMWVGLAANNEQFF. The part of the CDR3 DNA that was read is TGTGCCAGTAGTATGTGGGTAGGGCTAGCGGCAAACAATGAG. The full variable domain, rest sourced from reference TRBV19 and TRBJ2-1, is DGGITQSPKYLFRKEGQNVTLSCEQNLNHDAMYWYRQDPGQGLRLIYYSQIVNDFQKGDIAEGYSVSREKKESFPLTVTSAQKNPTAFYLCASSMWVGLAANNEQFFGPGTRLTVL.

Comment on this clone: With the read ending 3 residues before the CDR3 end, the germline J gene is used to fill in that end. The chain links TRBV7-8 to TRBJ2-1, with 8 bases aligning to TRBD2. V shed 6 bases, J shed 4 bases, and the junction held 5 bases outside the gene matches. The germline V gene encodes CDR1 SGHVS and CDR2 FQNEAQ. The CDR3 length is 14 residues. Partial CDR3 DNA: TGTGCCAGCAGAGACTCTAGCGGGTACAATGAG. Amino acid sequence: CASRDSSGYNE. The whole CDR3 reads CASRDSSGYNEQFF.

With regard to this clone: Read data end 3 residues before the CDR3 end; the end is taken from the germline J gene. The chain carries TRBV20-1 and TRBJ1-5, with 7 positions matching TRBD1. Germline CDR1 DFQATT, CDR2 SNEGSKA (reference sequence). The CDR3 runs to 17 residues. Unmatched junction bases numbered 10, after V lost 2 bases and J lost 0 bases. The CDR3 loop reads CSARPLKGQYSNQPQHF. The covered CDR3 bases are TGCAGTGCTAGACCATTAAAGGGACAGTATAGCAATCAGCCC.

CDR3 protein: CASSLDTPNTEAFF. The sequenced part of the CDR3 DNA is TGCGCCAGCAGCTTGGACACACCGAACACTGAA. The chain joins TRBV5-1 to TRBJ1-1; no definite D call. The CDR3 goes on 3 residues after the read ends, and that part is filled in from the germline J gene. The CDR3 sequence is 14 residues long. Germline-derived CDR1 and CDR2 are SGHRS and YFSETQ. Trimming cost V 0 bases and J 1 base, with 7 bases left between them.

On this clone: The read terminates 3 residues before the CDR3 end, so the remaining end is supplied by the germline J gene. The genes are TRBV6-1 and TRBJ1-5, with 10 bases that match TRBD1. V was pared by 3 bases and J by 3 bases, with 2 bases of the junction left unmatched. In germline, CDR1 is MNHNS, CDR2 SASEGT. There are 15 residues in the CDR3. This CDR3 reads CASSEGTGVNQPQHF. The part of the CDR3 DNA that was read is TGTGCCAGCAGTGAGGGGACAGGGGTCAATCAGCCC.

For this clone: The read ends 3 residues shy of where the CDR3 ends; the end is completed using the germline J gene. The rearrangement joins TRBV20-1 to TRBJ1-6; 9 bases line up with TRBD1. V lost 5 bases, J lost 9 bases, and 11 bases stayed unmatched. Germline CDR1 and CDR2: DFQATT and SNEGSKA (reference sequence). The CDR3 is 15 residues long. The CDR3: CSAQDRGGTGSPLHF. Incomplete CDR3 DNA: TGCAGTGCTCAGGACAGGGGTGGCACTGGTTCACCC.

The sequenced CDR3 bases are TGTGCCAGCAGCCCCAGACTAGCGACTGAG. Its protein product is CASSPRLATE. The entire CDR3 protein reads CASSPRLATEQFF. This chain joins TRBV13 and TRBJ2-1; the match to TRBD2 covers 8 bases. The DNA ends 3 residues before the CDR3 does, and the rest of the CDR3 is filled in from the germline J gene. Trimming cost V 5 bases and J 9 bases; bases outside gene matches: 6. The CDR3 covers 13 residues. CDR1 PRHDT and CDR2 FYEKMQ come from the germline V gene (reference sequence). The variable domain in full, with the rest retrieved from reference TRBV13 and TRBJ2-1, is AAGVIQSPRHLIKEKRETATLKCYPIPRHDTVYWYQQGPGQDPQFLISFYEKMQSDKGSIPDRFSAQQFSDYHSELNMSSLELGDSALYFCASSPRLATEQFFGPGTRLTVL.

On this clone: The CDR3 is cut off 3 residues early in the read; its end comes from the germline J gene. The chain employs TRBV2 and TRBJ1-2; D ambiguous. Germline assignment: CDR1 SNHLY and CDR2 FYNNEI. The V end lost 8 bases, the J end lost 5 bases, and 21 bases lay between the germline ends. The CDR3 is made up of 15 amino acids. Incomplete CDR3 DNA: TGTGCCAGCCCCGGGTCCACCAATAATAAGTATGGC. This sequence encodes CASPGSTNNKYG. The entire CDR3 protein is CASPGSTNNKYGYTF.

On this clone itself: The CDR3 end is not reached by the read, which stops 3 residues before it; the germline J gene fills it in. V usage is TRBV6-2 or TRBV6-3 and J usage is TRBJ2-3, with 8 bases lining up with TRBD2. The germline V gene encodes CDR1 MNHEY and CDR2 SVGEGT. The CDR3 sequence is 16 residues long. With 2 bases clipped from V and 1 base from J, the junction kept 5 bases outside the gene matches. CDR3 DNA, as far as it was read: TGTGCCAGCAGTTACGAGCGGGAGAAGGGCACAGATACG. It yields the protein CASSYEREKGTDT. The whole CDR3 reads CASSYEREKGTDTQYF.